The next 20 T cell receptor beta chains were all read from a single sample in a study of CD8+CD57+ T cells in acquired aplastic anemia. Selection for sequencing was limited to patients who had shown CD8+CD57+ cell expansion by flow cytometry. For CDR3 and TCR beta VDJ profiling, genomic DNA was the template used. Each CDR3 protein is one row after TCRdb ran MiXCR on the reads. The sample shows hundreds of thousands of distinct CDR3 sequences, over 25% of them seen only once. The sequenced sample consisted of sorted CD4+, CD8+, or CD8+CD57+ T cells (not recorded which) from PBMCs. Source of these receptors: a human donor with aplastic anemia.

This clonotype was counted many times. The rearrangement uses TRBV10-3 and TRBJ1-5; D remains unclear. V dropped 6 bases and J dropped 0 bases, with 9 bases sitting between them. Germline V gene sequence: CDR1 ENHRY, CDR2 SYGVKD. The CDR3 loop spans 14 amino acids. The CDR3 here is CAIRNSDSNQPQHF. The CDR3 nucleotides are TGTGCCATCAGGAACAGCGATAGCAATCAGCCCCAGCATTTT.

V usage is TRBV19 and J usage is TRBJ1-4; 7 nucleotides line up with TRBD1. Germline lookup yields CDR1 LNHDA and CDR2 SQIVND (reference sequence). V shed 5 bases, J shed 7 bases, and the junction held 7 bases outside the gene matches. CDR3 length: 14 amino acids. CDR3 in amino acids: CASSFEGAGEKLFF. CDR3 DNA sequence: TGTGCCAGTAGTTTCGAGGGGGCGGGTGAAAAACTGTTTTTT.

This sequence joins TRBV7-4 and TRBJ2-7, with TRBD1 matching over 9 bases. Germline values: CDR1 SGHVT, CDR2 SQSDAQ. This CDR3 has 14 amino acids. V was pared by 5 bases and J by 5 bases, with 7 bases of the junction left unmatched. The CDR3 protein is CASSLVGQGNEQYF. The CDR3 DNA sequence: TGTGCCAGCAGCCTAGTAGGACAGGGGAACGAGCAGTACTTC.

This clonotype was detected many times. CDR3 nucleotides: TGCAGTGCTAGCCTCCCCGCCCATAATTCACCCCTCCACTTT. Translated: CSASLPAHNSPLHF. The V and J genes are TRBV20-1 and TRBJ1-6, with D unclear. There are 14 residues in the CDR3. With 3 bases removed from V and 5 bases from J, the gap between germline ends came to 11 bases. Looked up from germline, CDR1 is DFQATT and CDR2 is SNEGSKA (reference sequence).

In the case of this clonotype: One end of the junction does not line up with germline, which may come from a read error. V and J are TRBV12-3 or TRBV12-4 and TRBJ1-1; weak D call: TRBD1 (5 bases). The CDR3 has 13 residues. The chain's CDR3 is CASQLQANTEALF. The CDR3 DNA reads as TGTGCCAGCCAGTTACAGGCGAACACTGAAGCTCTCTTT.

This chain uses TRBV7-2 with TRBJ2-7; a weak D match, TRBD1 (6 bases). V gave up 1 base and J gave up 6 bases, with 13 bases separating them. This CDR3 has 14 amino acids. Germline CDR1 SGHTA, CDR2 FQGNSA. The CDR3 nucleotides read TGTGCCAGCAGCTTAGAGACAGGAGTCGGCGAGCAGTACTTC. Protein product: CASSLETGVGEQYF.

Notes on this clonotype: With a much larger clone just one base away, this may be a read error. The chain carries TRBV19 and TRBJ2-7, with D unresolved. V was shortened by 4 bases and J by 1 base, with 14 bases between the two germline ends. This CDR3 region has 15 residues. The V gene's germline CDR1 is LNHDA and CDR2 SQIVND (reference sequence). Here the CDR3 DNA reads TGTGCCAGTAGTACGGAGTCAGGCGTTTCCTACGAGCAGTACTTC. It is translated as CASSTESGVSYEQYF.

On this clonotype itself: This may come from a read error, since a much larger clone is one base off. The CDR3 carries no conserved terminal phenylalanine or tryptophan, so it likely arises from a read error. This rearrangement joins TRBV24-1 to TRBJ2-1; D tentatively reads TRBD1 or TRBD2 (6 bases each). This CDR3 region has 17 residues. Trimming took 5 bases from V and 6 from J, leaving 22 bases between them. CDR1 is KGHDR and CDR2 is SFDVKD in the germline V gene. The CDR3 DNA reads as TGTGCCACCAGTGTCGGGGGCGGTCGCGGCATCCCCAATGAGCAGTTCCTC. It is translated as CATSVGGGRGIPNEQFL.

CDR3: CASSWAVSYEQYF. CDR3 nucleotides: TGTGCCAGCAGTTGGGCAGTCTCCTACGAGCAGTACTTC. The chain carries TRBV12-3 or TRBV12-4 and TRBJ2-7; D is uncertain. The V end was cut by 4 bases, the J end by 0 bases, with 7 bases between. The CDR3 is 13 residues long.

This clonotype was seen ten or more times. The chain recombines TRBV2 with TRBJ2-3; D tentatively reads TRBD1 or TRBD2 (5 bases each). V lost 1 base to trimming and J lost 0 bases, with 11 bases between them. The CDR3 is 16 residues long. Germline CDR1 and CDR2: SNHLY and FYNNEI. This CDR3 reads CASSEDRLASTDTQYF. As DNA, the CDR3 is TGTGCCAGCAGTGAAGACAGGCTAGCTAGCACAGATACGCAGTATTTT.

Of note for this clonotype: Germline is not matched at one junction end, which may reflect a read error. This sequence joins TRBV2 and TRBJ2-3; no firm D call. The CDR3 is 12 amino acids. Germline V lookup: CDR1 SNHLY, CDR2 FYNNEI. CDR3 region: CANSELIDTQYF. As DNA, the CDR3 is TGTGCCAACAGTGAGTTGATAGATACGCAGTATTTT.

The chain couples TRBV5-1 to TRBJ1-1; 8 positions match TRBD1. CDR3 size: 14 residues. Germline V gene lookup returns CDR1 SGHRS and CDR2 YFSETQ. V gave up 3 bases and J gave up 8 bases; unmatched junction bases: 9. DNA for the CDR3: TGCGCCAGCAGCTCCACACAGGGGGGCCCCGAAGCTTTCTTT. This sequence encodes CASSSTQGGPEAFF.

This clonotype appeared many times. V and J are TRBV7-9 and TRBJ2-5, with D possibly TRBD1 on 5 matching bases. CDR1 and CDR2 (germline): SEHNR, FQNEAQ (reference sequence). Trimming took off 0 bases at V and 2 bases at J, with 10 bases between the two ends. There are 15 residues in the CDR3. The CDR3 spells CASSLALAGQETQYF. Written as DNA, the CDR3 is TGTGCCAGCAGCTTAGCGCTTGCAGGGCAAGAGACCCAGTACTTC.

This chain connects TRBV4-1 to TRBJ1-4; weak D call: TRBD1 (5 bases). V gave up 3 bases and J gave up 5 bases, with 16 bases separating them. The CDR3 spans 16 residues. Germline loops: CDR1 MGHRA, CDR2 YSYEKL. The CDR3 protein is CASSQAPGRQNEKLFF. CDR3 in DNA: TGCGCCAGCAGCCAGGCCCCGGGACGGCAGAATGAAAAACTGTTTTTT.

A few counts support this clonotype. The chain uses TRBV9 and TRBJ2-5, with 11 bases aligning to TRBD2. Looked up from germline, CDR1 is SGDLS and CDR2 is YYNGEE. The CDR3 loop spans 15 amino acids. The V gene end was trimmed by 7 bases and the J gene end by 2 bases; junction bases not matched to a gene: 7. The CDR3 nucleotides are TGTGCCAGCGCTACTAGCGGGGGCCTTCAAGAGACCCAGTACTTC. The encoded protein is CASATSGGLQETQYF. Together with reference TRBV9 and TRBJ2-5, the CDR3 gives the full variable domain: DSGVTQTPKHLITATGQRVTLRCSPRSGDLSVYWYQQSLDQGLQFLIQYYNGEERAKGNILERFSAQQFPDLHSELNLSSLELGDSALYFCASATSGGLQETQYFGPGTRLLVL.

This clonotype was recorded only once. A much larger clone is a single base away; this may be a read error. The genes are TRBV9 and TRBJ1-1, with D possibly matching TRBD1 (5 bases). This CDR3 contains 13 residues. Per germline, CDR1 SGDLS and CDR2 YYNGEE. The CDR3 coding sequence is TGTGCCAGCAGCGTAGCTACGGGGCCTGAATCTTTCTTT. Translated: CASSVATGPESFF.

This clonotype was recorded many times. The J gene is TRBJ2-7, the V gene TRBV19; TRBD1 matches 8 bases. This CDR3 spans 15 amino acids. The trim removed 2 bases at V and 3 bases at J, leaving 6 bases unmatched. In germline, CDR1 is LNHDA, CDR2 SQIVND (reference sequence). CDR3 in DNA: TGTGCCAGTAGTATACGTCTACAGGGGGGCTACGAGCAGTACTTC. Residues: CASSIRLQGGYEQYF.

This rearrangement joins TRBV10-2 to TRBJ2-6, with TRBD1 matching 9 bases. V lost 0 bases, J lost 4 bases, and 4 bases stayed unmatched. Germline CDR1 is WSHSY and CDR2 is SAAADI. CDR3 length equals 17 residues. The CDR3 DNA is TGCGCCAGCAGTGAGTCGAGGACAGGGGCAGGGGCCAACGTCCTGACTTTC. As protein: CASSESRTGAGANVLTF.

About this clonotype itself: One end of the junction fails to match germline, which may point to a read error. The V call is TRBV24-1, the J call TRBJ1-2, with TRBD1 identical over 9 bases. This CDR3 has 16 residues. Per germline, CDR1 KGHDR and CDR2 SFDVKD. The CDR3 coding sequence is TGTGCCACGCGCGGGACAGGGCAGGGTATAAACTACGGCTACACCTTC. Amino acids: CATRGTGQGINYGYTF.

At least ten counts were recorded for this clonotype. The chain has TRBV14 and TRBJ2-2; D call uncertain. The CDR3 totals 12 residues. The germline V gene encodes CDR1 SGHDN and CDR2 FVKESK. The germline V and J ends were trimmed by 4 bases and 3 bases, with 3 bases remaining between them. CDR3 nucleotides: TGTGCCAGCAGCCCCTACACCGGGGAGCTGTTTTTT. This gives the protein CASSPYTGELFF.